This T cell receptor beta chain originates from a study of T-cell reconstitution after alpha-beta-depleted transplantation in children. The CDR3 consists of 15 residues. Looked up from germline, CDR1 is MDHEN and CDR2 is SYDVKM. The V segment lost 6 bases and the J segment 11 bases; nucleotides outside the gene matches: 15. Unique molecular identifiers featured in how the TCRbeta library was prepared. TCRdb reprocessed the PCR reads via MiXCR and lists one record per CDR3 protein. The table has roughly 250,000 distinct CDR3 sequences, just under 8.5% seen once. This clonotype was picked up many times.

The rearrangement uses TRBV28 and TRBJ1-5; 8 positions agree with TRBD1. The origin of this receptor is a male patient aged 10 to 17 who had a stem cell transplant for acute lymphoblastic leukemia, so the T cells may come from the graft donor. This specimen consisted of PBMCs, mostly from graft donor cells, obtained 180 days after TCRalphabeta/CD19-depleted stem cell transplant. The CDR3, as DNA: TGTGCCAGCAGGGACCCAGGGGGCCCCGGGCGTTCCCAGCATTTT. Amino acids: CASRDPGGPGRSQHF.